This T cell receptor beta chain was captured by sequencing in a study of beta chain features in type 1 diabetes. Study conclusions and caveats: When Type 1 diabetes patients were examined, their TCRB CDR3s proved moderately but significantly shorter in all four CD4+ subsets.

Using CD45RO/CCR7/CD25/CD127/CD95/CD27, CD4+ naive, central memory, regulatory and stem cell-like memory cells were sorted. Germline V gene sequence: CDR1 MNHNS, CDR2 SASEGT. The V segment lost 4 bases and the J segment 7 bases; nucleotides outside the gene matches: 9. The CDR3 has 14 residues. In regard to this clone: Its target is unknown.

The authors reverse transcribed all of the isolated RNA, so sequencing captured expressed TCRB transcripts. Only in-frame clones appear in the TCRdb table, and some are missing; sequencing was by immunoSEQ multiplex PCR. The sample has about 390,000 clones, 8.5% to 10% seen once. Sequenced: central memory CD4+ T cells from blood. The chain joins TRBV6-1 to TRBJ1-2, with 7 bases aligning to TRBD1. This TCR was recovered from a man aged 30-40 years with type 1 diabetes. In DNA, the CDR3 is TGTGCCAGCAGTGGTACAGGGGAGTCGGCTGGCTACACCTTC. This encodes CASSGTGESAGYTF.